This T cell receptor beta chain stems from a study of cytomegalovirus exposure and HLA in healthy donors. Study background: An earlier analysis found around 100 million unique TCR beta sequences from about 190 million T cells.

The study ran its PCR with 60 Vbeta and 13 Jbeta primers. Data came from immunoSEQ multiplex PCR; TCRdb stores just in-frame clones and leaves some out. The table lists 150,000 to 200,000 clones, roughly 86% of them singletons. Overall study findings and caveats: Reported performance of the classifier showed diagnosis of cytomegalovirus status with high specificity and sensitivity.

CDR3 size: 14 residues. The germline V gene has CDR1 MDHEN and CDR2 SYDVKM. V shed 3 bases and J shed 1 base, with 9 bases lying between them. About this clone: Its antigen is not identified.

The sequence derives from a woman aged 18 to 35 in good health and CMV-seronegative. Source material: PBMCs. This chain joins TRBV28 and TRBJ1-1, with no clear D. In DNA form, the CDR3 reads TGTGCCAGCAGTTTTCGAGGGAGGAACACTGAAGCTTTCTTT. Its translation is CASSFRGRNTEAFF.